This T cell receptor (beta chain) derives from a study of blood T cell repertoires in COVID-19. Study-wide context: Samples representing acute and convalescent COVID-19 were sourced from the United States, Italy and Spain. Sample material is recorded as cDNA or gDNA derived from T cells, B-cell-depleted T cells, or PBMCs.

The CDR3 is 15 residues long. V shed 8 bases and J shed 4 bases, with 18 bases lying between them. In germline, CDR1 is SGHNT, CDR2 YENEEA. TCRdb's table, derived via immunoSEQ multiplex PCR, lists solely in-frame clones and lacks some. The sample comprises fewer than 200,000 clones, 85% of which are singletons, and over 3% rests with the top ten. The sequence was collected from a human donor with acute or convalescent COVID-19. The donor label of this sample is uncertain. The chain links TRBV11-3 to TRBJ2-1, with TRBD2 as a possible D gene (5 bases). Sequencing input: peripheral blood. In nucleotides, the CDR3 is TGTGCCAGCCATCTAGCCTCTGGTAAATACAATGAGCAGTTCTTC. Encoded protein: CASHLASGKYNEQFF. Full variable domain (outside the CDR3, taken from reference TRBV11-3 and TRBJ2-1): EAGVVQSPRYKIIEKKQPVAFWCNPISGHNTLYWYLQNLGQGPELLIRYENEEAVDDSQLPKDRFSAERLKGVDSTLKIQPAELGDSAVYLCASHLASGKYNEQFFGPGTRLTVL.